Included here is one TCR beta chain sequence, with context. Its specificity is not known. These data come from a study of blood T cells in healthy people across ages. Using a J-beta primer mix together with a sample-barcoded 5' primer, a second PCR was run for roughly 6 to 12 cycles. From the 5' RACE reads, TCRdb called clonotypes with MiXCR, one entry per CDR3 protein. In the table there are 630,000 or so distinct CDR3 sequences, 25% to 30% of which are singletons. Whole-study findings and limits: Both naive CD4+ cell counts and diversity were greater in long-lived donors than in aged donors.

V shed 4 bases and J shed 6 bases, with 13 bases lying between them. Germline CDR1 is SGDLS and CDR2 is YYNGEE. The CDR3 consists of 13 residues. The chain joins TRBV9 to TRBJ1-1; D gene unclear. The sequencing input was blood. The receptor was derived from an elderly woman in good health. CDR3 DNA: TGTGCCAGCAGCCAGGCGGGGAAGGCTGAAGCTTTCTTT. Encoded protein: CASSQAGKAEAFF. Using reference TRBV9 and TRBJ1-1 for the parts outside the CDR3, the full variable domain is DSGVTQTPKHLITATGQRVTLRCSPRSGDLSVYWYQQSLDQGLQFLIQYYNGEERAKGNILERFSAQQFPDLHSELNLSSLELGDSALYFCASSQAGKAEAFFGQGTRLTVV.